This is a list of T cell receptor beta chains from one sample in a study of preoperative IRX-2 immunotherapy in early breast cancer. Using immunoSEQ multiplex PCR, the repertoire was profiled, and TCRdb retains in-frame clones only, with some absent. This sample yields 30,000 to 35,000 clones, of which 90% to 95% are seen a single time; 6.4% belongs to the top ten. Sampling was conducted from a patient treated with IRX-2 immunotherapy. These receptors all stem from a human donor with breast cancer. Each CDR3 is given with its conserved first and last residue. D genes are given only for firm matches. Clone size appears in some rows only: once, few, many, or a class for an expanded clone.

CDR3 protein	CDR3 DNA	D gene	V gene	J gene	clone size
CASSQGTGGIGGYTF	TGTGCCAGCAGCCAAGGGACAGGGGGCATCGGGGGCTACACCTTC	TRBD1	TRBV27	TRBJ1-2	-
CASTPGLAGGETQYF	TGTGCCAGTACCCCTGGACTAGCGGGAGGGGAGACCCAGTACTTC	TRBD2	TRBV19	TRBJ2-5	-
CATEGPTGNTIYF	TGTGCCACCGAAGGACCTACTGGAAACACCATATATTTT	-	TRBV6-5	TRBJ1-3	once
CASSKADSGTEGNTIYF	TGTGCCAGCAGCAAAGCGGATTCAGGGACAGAAGGAAACACCATATATTTT	-	TRBV21-1	TRBJ1-3	-
CASSLGHSTDTQYF	TGTGCTAGCAGCTTAGGGCACAGCACAGATACGCAGTATTTT	-	TRBV7-7	TRBJ2-3	-
CASSFPDPGANVLTF	TGTGCCAGCAGCTTCCCGGACCCTGGGGCCAACGTCCTGACTTTC	-	TRBV5-4	TRBJ2-6	-
CASSAPQGTDTEAFF	TGTGCCAGCAGCGCCCCACAGGGAACCGACACTGAAGCTTTCTTT	-	TRBV11-2	TRBJ1-1	-
CASSGGTGARTGELFF	TGTGCCAGCAGCGGTGGGACGGGGGCCAGAACCGGGGAGCTGTTTTTT	-	TRBV9	TRBJ2-2	-
CASSDTQDRFSNSPLHF	TGTGCCAGCAGTGACACTCAAGACAGGTTCAGTAATTCACCCCTCCACTTT	-	TRBV6-1	TRBJ1-6	-
CASSLTREISSGANVLTF	TGTGCCAGCAGCTTAACCAGGGAAATTTCTTCTGGGGCCAACGTCCTGACTTTC	-	TRBV7-3	TRBJ2-6	-
CASSAQGEVGELFF	TGTGCCAGCAGTGCCCAGGGGGAAGTCGGGGAGCTGTTTTTT	TRBD1	TRBV6-5	TRBJ2-2	-
CATSRDVWREDRSSYEQYF	TGTGCCACCAGCAGAGATGTCTGGCGGGAGGACCGAAGCTCCTACGAGCAGTACTTC	TRBD2	TRBV15	TRBJ2-7	-
CASSQLGGATGELFF	TGTGCCAGCAGCCAGCTAGGAGGGGCGACCGGGGAGCTGTTTTTT	-	TRBV4-2	TRBJ2-2	-
CASSAGGIDNEQFF	TGCGCCAGCAGCGCGGGGGGGATCGACAATGAGCAGTTCTTC	TRBD2	TRBV5-1	TRBJ2-1	-
CASSVDVGNAREQYF	TGTGCCAGCAGCGTAGACGTAGGGAACGCTAGGGAGCAGTACTTC	-	TRBV9	TRBJ2-7	-
CAWSVGQGRMPLSQETQYF	TGTGCCTGGAGTGTTGGGCAGGGAAGAATGCCCCTAAGCCAAGAGACCCAGTACTTC	-	TRBV30	TRBJ2-5	once
CASSFGRGGNEQFF	TGTGCCAGCAGCTTTGGCCGAGGGGGTAATGAGCAGTTCTTC	-	TRBV7-6	TRBJ2-1	-
CASSLTGGDTEAFF	TGTGCCAGCAGTTTGACGGGGGGGGACACTGAAGCTTTCTTT	-	TRBV9	TRBJ1-1	-
CASSGNRGREKGYTF	TGTGCCAGTAGTGGGAACAGGGGGCGCGAGAAAGGCTACACCTTC	TRBD1	TRBV19	TRBJ1-2	-
CASSPGLLLSNQPQHF	TGCGCCAGCAGCCCCGGACTCCTGCTCTCAAATCAGCCCCAGCATTTT	-	TRBV5-1	TRBJ1-5	-
CASSSLSGGAENEQFF	TGTGCCAGCAGCAGCCTTAGCGGGGGGGCGGAAAATGAGCAGTTCTTC	TRBD2	TRBV28	TRBJ2-1	-
CASSSEGGSSGNTIYF	TGTGCCAGCAGCTCCGAGGGGGGCAGCTCTGGAAACACCATATATTTT	-	TRBV7-9	TRBJ1-3	-
CASKGDWSSYNEQFF	TGTGCCAGCAAGGGGGACTGGAGCTCCTACAATGAGCAGTTCTTC	-	TRBV25-1	TRBJ2-1	-
CASTRQANTEAFF	TGTGCCAGCACCCGACAAGCGAACACTGAAGCTTTCTTT	-	TRBV28	TRBJ1-1	once
CASSLDGGYEQYF	TGTGCCAGCAGCTTAGACGGTGGCTACGAGCAGTACTTC	-	TRBV11-3	TRBJ2-7	once
CASSPTGTYYEQYF	TGTGCCAGCTCACCAACCGGGACCTACTACGAGCAGTACTTC	-	TRBV18	TRBJ2-7	-
CASLSGANVLTF	TGTGCCAGCCTCTCTGGGGCCAACGTCCTGACTTTC	-	TRBV6-5	TRBJ2-6	-
CASRLAGAGTDYEQYF	TGTGCAAGTCGCTTAGCGGGGGCGGGGACTGATTACGAGCAGTACTTC	-	TRBV12-2	TRBJ2-7	-
CASSLEQGAYEQFF	TGTGCCAGCAGCTTGGAACAGGGGGCATATGAGCAGTTCTTC	TRBD1	TRBV5-4	TRBJ2-1	-
CSVRSSGGYTDTQYF	TGCAGCGTGCGGTCATCCGGCGGTTACACAGATACGCAGTATTTT	-	TRBV29-1	TRBJ2-3	-
CAWSNSGAQETQYF	TGTGCCTGGAGTAATAGCGGTGCGCAAGAGACCCAGTACTTC	-	TRBV30	TRBJ2-5	-
CASSLRSSPLHF	TGTGCCAGCAGCTTAAGAAGTTCACCCCTCCACTTT	-	TRBV7-9	TRBJ1-6	once
CASSVGPRDSTGGRFSYNEQFF	TGTGCCAGCAGCGTAGGACCAAGGGACTCTACGGGAGGCAGATTCTCCTACAATGAGCAGTTCTTC	TRBD2	TRBV9	TRBJ2-1	-
CASSGGYNVLTF	TGTGCCAGCAGCGGGGGGTACAACGTCCTGACTTTC	-	TRBV9	TRBJ2-6	once
CASAEALYEQYF	TGTGCCAGCGCAGAGGCGCTCTACGAGCAGTACTTC	-	TRBV25-1	TRBJ2-7	-
CASRGDTNYEQYF	TGTGCCAGCAGGGGGGACACGAACTACGAGCAGTACTTC	-	TRBV6-5	TRBJ2-7	-
CASSLDVQPQHF	TGTGCCAGCAGCTTAGATGTTCAGCCCCAGCATTTT	-	TRBV7-2	TRBJ1-5	-
CAIGRGDPAMEQYF	TGTGCCATCGGACGGGGGGACCCCGCGATGGAGCAGTACTTC	TRBD2	TRBV10-3	TRBJ2-7	once
CASSHEGVETQYF	TGCGCCAGCAGTCACGAGGGCGTGGAGACCCAGTACTTC	-	TRBV4-1	TRBJ2-5	once
CASSDRGVGEQYF	TGTGCCAGCAGTGACCGGGGGGTTGGCGAGCAGTACTTC	TRBD2	TRBV2	TRBJ2-7	-
CASSEGFGGGSYEQYF	TGTGCCAGCAGCGAGGGGTTTGGCGGGGGATCCTACGAGCAGTACTTC	TRBD2	TRBV11-3	TRBJ2-7	-